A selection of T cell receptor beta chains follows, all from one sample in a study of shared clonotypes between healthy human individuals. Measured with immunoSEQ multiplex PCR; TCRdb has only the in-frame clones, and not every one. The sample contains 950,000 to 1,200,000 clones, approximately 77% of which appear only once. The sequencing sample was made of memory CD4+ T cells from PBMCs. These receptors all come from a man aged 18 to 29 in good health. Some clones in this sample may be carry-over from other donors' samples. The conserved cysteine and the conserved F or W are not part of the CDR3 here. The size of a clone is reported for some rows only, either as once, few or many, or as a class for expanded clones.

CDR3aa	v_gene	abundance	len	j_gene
ASSLVVGPSNHEQY	TRBV11-1	-	14	TRBJ2-7
ASSLEFLAGGPDVYEQY	TRBV7-8	-	17	TRBJ2-7
ASSFWTGVIGELF	TRBV5-1	-	13	TRBJ2-2
ASSAPAGGEDTIY	TRBV28	-	13	TRBJ1-3
ASSATSGTYNEQF	TRBV9	once	13	TRBJ2-1
AWGSLQETQY	TRBV30	-	10	TRBJ2-5
ASSQDFANTPQY	TRBV4-1	-	12	TRBJ2-3
ASSRGQGTTGELF	TRBV21-1	-	13	TRBJ2-2
ASNTGWAQPQH	TRBV28	-	11	TRBJ1-5
ASSDRDRDLLNEKLF	TRBV18	many	15	TRBJ1-4
ASSLGVSGNTIY	TRBV6-6	-	12	TRBJ1-3
ASSPFGGNTDTQY	TRBV18	-	13	TRBJ2-3
ASTPGLAGGISYEQY	TRBV7-9	-	15	TRBJ2-7
ASSAQGAGYEQY	TRBV2	-	12	TRBJ2-7
ASSLAGSDGTDTQY	TRBV5-1	-	14	TRBJ2-3
ASSEIRSAESSYEQY	TRBV6-1	-	15	TRBJ2-7
ASSLTSKETQY	TRBV5-1	-	11	TRBJ2-5
ASSRVWAGGSYEQY	TRBV7-9	-	14	TRBJ2-7
SVGDRGTTGELF	TRBV29-1	-	12	TRBJ2-2
ACRILGSPNEQF	TRBV30	-	12	TRBJ2-1
ATSRDPGETQY	TRBV15	-	11	TRBJ2-5
ASSGGVLNQPQH	TRBV25-1	many	12	TRBJ1-5
ASSYGSRGSYEQY	TRBV6-6	-	13	TRBJ2-7
ASSLGPTGEAF	TRBV11-2	few	11	TRBJ1-1
ATRGTGEETQY	TRBV7-3	-	11	TRBJ2-5
ASSFNTDNYGYT	TRBV7-2	-	12	TRBJ1-2